What follows describes a single TCR beta chain. Its antigen remains unknown. This specimen belongs to a study of vaccination and CD4 T cells after COVID-19. Study context: Mild disease affected nine convalescent patients and severe disease one, all SARS-CoV-2 positive by nasal swab PCR. Study results and caveats: Median SARS-CoV-2-reactive clonotype numbers went from around 19 to 38; this increase was not significant. Within the convalescent patients, spike mono-reactivity was found in 304 of 307 vaccine-specific clones.

Regarding treatment: roughly ten-day PBMC culture with coronavirus spike peptide pools or control peptides (ViraFEST assay). Culture proceeded for around ten days, and CD4+ T cells were then isolated by negative selection. The Oncomine TCR Beta short-read assay sequenced DNA from cultured CD4+ T cells. One entry per CDR3 protein, called by TCRdb with MiXCR from the PCR reads. The data show around 19,000 distinct CDR3 sequences, 43% seen once. The CDR3 length is 13 residues. Germline trimming cut 5 bases from V and 5 bases from J; bases unmatched to any gene: 5. The germline V gene encodes CDR1 SGHNT and CDR2 YENEEA.

The TCR originated in a human donor who had recovered from COVID-19. The chain uses TRBV11-3 and TRBJ2-7; 8 nucleotides line up with TRBD2. The source was CD4+ T cells from blood, cultured in vitro, collected after SARS-CoV-2 vaccination. The CDR3 is CASSHPGGNEQYF. The DNA for the CDR3 is TGTGCCAGCAGCCACCCGGGGGGGAACGAGCAGTACTTC. The variable domain in full, with the rest retrieved from reference TRBV11-3 and TRBJ2-7, is EAGVVQSPRYKIIEKKQPVAFWCNPISGHNTLYWYLQNLGQGPELLIRYENEEAVDDSQLPKDRFSAERLKGVDSTLKIQPAELGDSAVYLCASSHPGGNEQYFGPGTRLTVT.